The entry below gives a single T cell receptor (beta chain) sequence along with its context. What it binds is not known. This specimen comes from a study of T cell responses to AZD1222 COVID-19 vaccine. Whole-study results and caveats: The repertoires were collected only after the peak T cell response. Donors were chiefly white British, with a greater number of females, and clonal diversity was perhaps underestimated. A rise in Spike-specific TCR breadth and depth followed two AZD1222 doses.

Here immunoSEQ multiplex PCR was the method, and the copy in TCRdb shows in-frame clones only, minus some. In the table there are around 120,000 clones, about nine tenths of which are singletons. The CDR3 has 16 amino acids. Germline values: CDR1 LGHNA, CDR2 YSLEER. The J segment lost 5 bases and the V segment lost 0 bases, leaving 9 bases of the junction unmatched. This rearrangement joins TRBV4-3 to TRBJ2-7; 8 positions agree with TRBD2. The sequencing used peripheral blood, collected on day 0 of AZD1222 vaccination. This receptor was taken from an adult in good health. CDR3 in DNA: TGCGCCAGCAGCCAAGAGATAGCGGGGCGAGGCCACGAGCAGTACTTC. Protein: CASSQEIAGRGHEQYF.